This TCR beta chain was profiled in a study of shared clonotypes between healthy human individuals. TCRdb's copy holds only in-frame clones and misses some; the assay was immunoSEQ multiplex PCR. The sample shows approximately 810,000 clones, over 90% of them seen only once. Trimming removed 4 bases from V and 4 bases from J; junction bases left unmatched: 6. CDR3 size: 15 residues. Per germline, CDR1 SGHDT and CDR2 YYEEEE. Naive-designated CD8 cells lacked CD45RO, were positively enriched for CCR7, and omitted terminally differentiated effector memory CD45RA+ cells. Sequencing was performed on naive CD8+ T cells sorted from blood. The chain carries TRBV5-6 and TRBJ2-2; 8 positions agree with TRBD1. The TCR was taken from a young man in good health. The CDR3 sequence: CASSPDRVPTGELFF. The CDR3 DNA sequence: TGTGCCAGCAGCCCGGACAGGGTCCCCACCGGGGAGCTGTTTTTT.